This T cell receptor beta chain appears in the sequencing data of a study of T cells after yellow fever vaccination. For the study at large: Some fractions had low cell numbers, and these were prepared with SMART-Seq v4 Ultra Low Input.

Synthesis of TCR cDNA relied on 5'RACE template switching, which attached a universal primer site and UMIs. MiXCR was run by TCRdb on the 5' RACE reads, yielding one entry per CDR3 protein. The sample shows a few hundred thousand distinct CDR3 sequences, roughly 8.6% of them seen only once. Germline assignment: CDR1 SGHVS and CDR2 FQNEAQ. Trimming at V came to 0 bases and at J to 0 bases, leaving 0 bases not matched to a gene. The CDR3 loop spans 16 amino acids. This rearrangement joins TRBV7-8 to TRBJ2-2, with 8 bases identical to TRBD2. Here the sequenced sample was PBMCs, taken about 49 days after the first yellow fever vaccination. This clonotype was obtained from a young man who received the YFV17D yellow fever vaccine. CDR3 nucleotide sequence: TGTGCCAGCAGCTTAGCGGGACTAGCGAACACCGGGGAGCTGTTTTTT. Translation: CASSLAGLANTGELFF.